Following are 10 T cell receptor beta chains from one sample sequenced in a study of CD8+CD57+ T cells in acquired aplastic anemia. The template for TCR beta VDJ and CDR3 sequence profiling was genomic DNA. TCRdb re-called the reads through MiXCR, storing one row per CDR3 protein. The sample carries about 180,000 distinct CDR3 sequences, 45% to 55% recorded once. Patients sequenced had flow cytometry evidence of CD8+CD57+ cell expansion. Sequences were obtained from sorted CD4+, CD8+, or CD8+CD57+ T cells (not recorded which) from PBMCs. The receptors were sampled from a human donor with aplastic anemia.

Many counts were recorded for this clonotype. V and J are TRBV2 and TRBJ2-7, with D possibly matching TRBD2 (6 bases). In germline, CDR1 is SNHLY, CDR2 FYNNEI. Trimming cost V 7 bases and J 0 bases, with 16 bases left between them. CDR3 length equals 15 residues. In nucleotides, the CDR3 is TGTGCCAGCACCCCGGAGGGGCGTAGCTCCTACGAGCAGTACTTC. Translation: CASTPEGRSSYEQYF.

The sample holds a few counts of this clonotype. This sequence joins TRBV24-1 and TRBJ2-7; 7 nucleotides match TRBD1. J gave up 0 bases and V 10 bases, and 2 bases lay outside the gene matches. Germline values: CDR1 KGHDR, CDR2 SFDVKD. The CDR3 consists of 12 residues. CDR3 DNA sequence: TGTGCCACTCGGGACAGCTCCTACGAGCAGTACTTC. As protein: CATRDSSYEQYF.

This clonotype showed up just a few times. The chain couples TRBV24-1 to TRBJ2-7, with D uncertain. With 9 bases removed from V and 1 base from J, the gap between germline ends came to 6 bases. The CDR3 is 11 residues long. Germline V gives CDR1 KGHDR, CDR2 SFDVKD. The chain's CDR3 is CATGSSYEQYF. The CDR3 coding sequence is TGTGCCACCGGATCATCCTACGAGCAGTACTTC.

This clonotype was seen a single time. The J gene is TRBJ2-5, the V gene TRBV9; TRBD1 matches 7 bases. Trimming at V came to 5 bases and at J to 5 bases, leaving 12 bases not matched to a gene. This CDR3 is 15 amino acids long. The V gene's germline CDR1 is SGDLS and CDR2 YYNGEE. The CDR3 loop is CASSARGLFGETQYF. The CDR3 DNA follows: TGTGCCAGCAGTGCAAGGGGGCTTTTTGGGGAGACCCAGTACTTC.

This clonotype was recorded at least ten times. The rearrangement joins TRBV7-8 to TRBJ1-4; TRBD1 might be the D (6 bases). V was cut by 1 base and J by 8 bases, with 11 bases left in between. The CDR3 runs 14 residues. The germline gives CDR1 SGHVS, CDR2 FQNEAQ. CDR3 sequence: CASSLVHREEKLFF. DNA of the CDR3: TGTGCCAGCAGCTTAGTCCACAGGGAGGAAAAACTGTTTTTT.

The CDR3 DNA reads as TGTGCCAGCAGCTTGCTCACTAGCGGGGCAGTTACCGGGGAGCTGTTTTTT. Translating it yields CASSLLTSGAVTGELFF. The chain carries TRBV7-7 and TRBJ2-2; TRBD2 aligns across 10 bases. Germline loops: CDR1 SSHAT, CDR2 FNYEAQ (reference sequence). CDR3 length equals 17 residues. V dropped 3 bases and J dropped 5; count of bases not matched to a gene: 9.

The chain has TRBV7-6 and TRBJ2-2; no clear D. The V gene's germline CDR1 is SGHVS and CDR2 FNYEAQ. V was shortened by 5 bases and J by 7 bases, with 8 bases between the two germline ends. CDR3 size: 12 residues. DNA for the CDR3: TGTGCCAGCAGCACCTCGATCGGGGAGCTGTTTTTT. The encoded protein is CASSTSIGELFF.

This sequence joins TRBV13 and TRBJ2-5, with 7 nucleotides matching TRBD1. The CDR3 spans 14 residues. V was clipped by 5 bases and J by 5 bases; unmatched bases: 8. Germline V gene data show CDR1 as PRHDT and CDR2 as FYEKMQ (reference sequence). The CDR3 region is CASSLRQGRETQYF. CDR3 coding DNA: TGTGCCAGCAGCCTACGACAGGGCAGGGAGACCCAGTACTTC.

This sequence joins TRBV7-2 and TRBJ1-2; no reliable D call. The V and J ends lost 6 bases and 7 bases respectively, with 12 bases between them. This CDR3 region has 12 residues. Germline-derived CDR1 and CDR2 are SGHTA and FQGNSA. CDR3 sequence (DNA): TGTGCCAGCAGTTTGTTAGGTTCTGGCTACACCTTC. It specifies CASSLLGSGYTF.

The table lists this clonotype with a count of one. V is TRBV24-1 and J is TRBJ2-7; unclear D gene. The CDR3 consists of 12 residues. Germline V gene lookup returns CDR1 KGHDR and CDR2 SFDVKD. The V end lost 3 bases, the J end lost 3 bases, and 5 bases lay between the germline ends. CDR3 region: CATSDGRYEQYF. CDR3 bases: TGTGCCACCAGTGATGGACGCTACGAGCAGTACTTC.